This entry concerns a single T cell receptor beta chain. The junction does not match germline at one end; this may be a read error. Only in-frame clones appear in the TCRdb table, and some are missing; sequencing was by immunoSEQ multiplex PCR. Of almost 400,000 clones in the sample, around nine tenths were seen once. The data were obtained in a study of blood T cell repertoires in COVID-19. Germline V gives CDR1 KGHDR, CDR2 SFDVKD. The CDR3 loop spans 15 amino acids. This chain links TRBV24-1 with TRBJ2-3, with a tentative D call TRBD1 (6 bases). Sequenced input: PBMCs or T cells enriched from blood (not recorded which). The source of this sequence is a woman aged 25 to 39 with acute COVID-19. CDR3 nucleotides: TGTGCCACCAGTGATCACAGGGCGAGCACAAATACGCAGTATTTT. Translated: CATSDHRASTNTQYF.